Described below is a single T cell receptor beta chain sequence and its context. Antigen specificity is unknown. Germline V gives CDR1 SGHRS, CDR2 YFSETQ. This CDR3 contains 14 residues. J was trimmed by 8 bases and V by 4 bases; bases with no gene match: 6. The data are from a study of response to subunit inactivated influenza vaccine. Study-level findings and limits: Each seasonal influenza vaccination, the authors suggested, recruits few new T cells.

TCRdb re-called the RT-PCR reads through MiXCR, storing one row per CDR3 protein. The sample lists 280,000 or so distinct CDR3 sequences; 21% were seen once. The sample was PBMCs from blood, taken less than 22 months after vaccination. The receptor was derived from a man between 50 and 69 years old who received an inactivated influenza vaccine. The J gene is TRBJ1-6, the V gene TRBV5-1; 7 bases are shared with TRBD1. CDR3 region: CASSPGTVHSPLHF. In DNA form, the CDR3 reads TGCGCCAGCAGCCCCGGGACAGTACATTCACCCCTCCACTTT.